A selection of T cell receptor beta chains follows, all from one sample in a study of blood T cell repertoires in COVID-19. Here immunoSEQ multiplex PCR was the method, and the copy in TCRdb shows in-frame clones only, minus some. This table has about 200,000 clones, just under 85% appearing once. The specimen sequenced was peripheral blood. The receptors were gathered from a woman between 65 and 79 years old with active or convalescent COVID-19. Both conserved end residues are part of each CDR3. A D gene is named only where the DNA matches it firmly. Some rows mark clone size as missing; the rest say once, few, many or name a class of expanded clone.

clone_size	v_call	j_call	d_call	cdr3_nt	cdr3_aa
few	TRBV6-5	TRBJ2-7	TRBD2	TGTGCCAGCAGACCCCGGGGGGGCCCCTCCTACGAGCAGTACTTC	CASRPRGGPSYEQYF
-	TRBV19	TRBJ2-1	TRBD2	TGTGCCAGTAGTATGGGGACTAGCTCCTACAATGAGCAGTTCTTC	CASSMGTSSYNEQFF
-	TRBV6-1	TRBJ1-2	TRBD1	TGTGCCAGCAGTGAAAGTGTCATTCGTAAGACCAAGGGGGCCTCCTTC	CASSESVIRKTKGASF
-	TRBV18	TRBJ2-7	TRBD1	TGTGCCAGCTCACCTAACAAGGGACAGATCTACGAGCAGTACTTC	CASSPNKGQIYEQYF
-	TRBV5-1	TRBJ2-3	TRBD2	TGCGCCAGCAGCTTGATTGGCGGGAGGGGCACAGATACGCAGTATTTT	CASSLIGGRGTDTQYF
-	TRBV7-9	TRBJ2-2	TRBD1	TGTGCCAGCAGCCTTCGACAGGGCGGCACCGGGGAGCTGTTTTTT	CASSLRQGGTGELFF
-	TRBV19	TRBJ1-1	-	TGTGCCAGTAGTCTCACAGGGATGGCTGAAGCTTTCTTT	CASSLTGMAEAFF
once	TRBV10-3	TRBJ2-3	-	TGTGCCATCAGTGTTACTAGCACCAGGTCGGATACGCAGTATTTT	CAISVTSTRSDTQYF
-	TRBV28	TRBJ1-5	-	TGTGCCAGCAGTTTTACAGGGACCGATCAGCCCCAGCATTTT	CASSFTGTDQPQHF
-	TRBV27	TRBJ2-7	-	TGTGCCAGCAGTCCGGAGCCCACCTACGAGCAGTACTTC	CASSPEPTYEQYF
once	TRBV6-6	TRBJ1-5	-	TGTGCCAGCAGTTCCTCGTGGCAGAATCAGCCCCAGCATTTT	CASSSSWQNQPQHF
-	TRBV6-4	TRBJ1-2	-	TGTGCCAGCTCTCCCGGGGACACCTCGGGCTATGGCTACACCTTC	CASSPGDTSGYGYTF
-	TRBV19	TRBJ1-2	-	TGTGCCTCCCGAAGGGAGGGGTCTGGCTACACCTTC	CASRREGSGYTF
-	TRBV5-1	TRBJ2-3	-	TGCGCCAGCAGCTTCGGGGGATACACAGATACGCAGTATTTT	CASSFGGYTDTQYF
-	TRBV30	TRBJ1-3	-	TGTGCCTCAACGGGAATCTCTGGAAACACCATATATTTT	CASTGISGNTIYF
-	TRBV4-2	TRBJ2-7	TRBD1	TGTGCCAGCAGCCAAGAAGGACAGGTCTACGAGCAGTACTTC	CASSQEGQVYEQYF
-	TRBV7-3	TRBJ2-1	-	TGTGCCAGCAGCCAACAACAGGGTATTGGCAACAATGAGCAGTTCTTC	CASSQQQGIGNNEQFF
-	TRBV18	TRBJ2-7	-	TGTGCCAGCTCACCAGCTAGAACCCCCTACGAGCAGTACTTC	CASSPARTPYEQYF
few	TRBV6-6	TRBJ1-6	-	TGTGCCAGCACCCTAACCCCAGGCTCCTATAATTCACCCCTCCACTTT	CASTLTPGSYNSPLHF
-	TRBV18	TRBJ2-5	TRBD1	TGTGCCAGCTCACTTCAGACAGGGGCCGGGCAAGAGACCCAGTACTTC	CASSLQTGAGQETQYF
-	TRBV19	TRBJ2-6	TRBD2	TGTGCCAGCTCCCTTTCGGGAGGCTCTGGGGCCAACGTCCTGACTTTC	CASSLSGGSGANVLTF
-	TRBV19	TRBJ1-5	TRBD1	TGTGCCAGTAGTGGTACAGGGGGCGGCGGTCAGCCCCAGCATTTT	CASSGTGGGGQPQHF
-	TRBV7-9	TRBJ1-4	TRBD1	TGTGCCAGCAGCATAGGGACAGCCTTTGAAAAACTGTTTTTT	CASSIGTAFEKLFF
-	TRBV9	TRBJ2-2	TRBD1	TGTGCCAGCAGCTCAAGGACAGGGGGCAACGGGGAGCTGTTTTTT	CASSSRTGGNGELFF
few	TRBV11-2	TRBJ1-2	TRBD1	TGTGCCAGCAGCTCGCAAGGGACAGGGATTGGGATCTTC	CASSSQGTGIGIF
-	TRBV9	TRBJ2-2	TRBD2	TGTGCCAGCAGCCCTCGTTCTAGCGGGAACACCGGGGAGCTGTTTTTT	CASSPRSSGNTGELFF
-	TRBV2	TRBJ1-5	-	TGTGCCAGCAAAAGAAGAGAGAATAGCAATCAGCCCCAGCATTTT	CASKRRENSNQPQHF
-	TRBV19	TRBJ1-5	-	TGTGCCAGTAGTCTCCGACAGCCACAGTCGCCCCAGCATTTT	CASSLRQPQSPQHF
once	TRBV7-9	TRBJ1-4	-	TGTGCCAGCAGCTTAGGGGGCCCGGCTAATGAAAAACTGTTTTTT	CASSLGGPANEKLFF
-	TRBV5-1	TRBJ2-3	TRBD1	TGCGCCAGCAGTTCTTCCGGGACAGGGGGAACAGATACGCAGTATTTT	CASSSSGTGGTDTQYF
-	TRBV19	TRBJ2-1	TRBD2	TGTGCCAGTAGGGAGACACTAGCGGGAATGCAACGTGAGCAGTTCTTC	CASRETLAGMQREQFF